These 10 T cell receptor beta chains originate from one sample sequenced in a study of molecular identifiers for immune sequencing clone quantification. TCRdb re-called the PCR reads with MiXCR, one entry per CDR3 protein. This table holds 490,000 or so distinct CDR3 sequences, around a fifth found once. The sample was naive CD8+ T cells from blood, with Jurkat cell RNA spiked in. Subset described: FACS-sorted CD8+CD4-CCR7+CD45RA+ naive T cells. The origin of the receptors is a human donor in good health. Some libraries in this study had Jurkat cell RNA spiked in.

V is TRBV12-3 or TRBV12-4 and J is TRBJ2-2; D is unresolved. This CDR3 region has 13 residues. V gave up 4 bases and J gave up 7 bases, with 10 bases separating them. The CDR3 region is CASSSFTGGELFF. The CDR3 coding sequence is TGTGCCAGCAGTTCCTTCACTGGCGGGGAGCTGTTTTTT.

This clonotype came up many times. This chain connects TRBV19 to TRBJ1-1; D unclear. Trimming cost V 3 bases and J 2 bases, with 7 bases left between them. CDR3 size: 13 residues. Germline-derived CDR1 and CDR2 are LNHDA and SQIVND (reference sequence). The CDR3 region is CASSISRNTEAFF. The CDR3 DNA follows: TGTGCCAGTAGTATCAGTCGTAACACTGAAGCTTTCTTT.

This clonotype showed up many times. This rearrangement joins TRBV6-5 to TRBJ2-7, with TRBD1 matching 7 bases. V lost 5 bases to trimming and J lost 3 bases; unmatched junction nucleotides: 7. The CDR3 totals 14 residues. Germline V gene data show CDR1 as MNHEY and CDR2 as SVGAGI. The CDR3 bases are TGTGCCAGCAGTCCCTGGACAGGAGGCTACGAGCAGTACTTC. Protein: CASSPWTGGYEQYF.

Points on this clonotype: This may be a read error: a much more frequent sequence differs by one nucleotide. The V gene is TRBV5-5, the J gene TRBJ1-4, with a weak D call TRBD1 (5 bases). This CDR3 contains 17 residues. The germline V gene has CDR1 SGHKS and CDR2 YYEKEE (reference sequence). The V end lost 2 bases, the J end lost 4 bases, and 18 bases lay between the germline ends. The CDR3: CASSLLPSAGSNEKLFF. As DNA, the CDR3 is TGTGCCAGCAGCTTACTCCCCTCGGCAGGGAGTAATGAAAAACTGTTTTTT.

The chain carries TRBV7-9 and TRBJ2-1; the match to TRBD2 covers 14 bases. This CDR3 has 16 residues. Germline CDR1 reads SEHNR; CDR2 reads FQNEAQ (reference sequence). V lost 5 bases, J lost 7 bases, and 7 bases stayed unmatched. The CDR3 nucleotides read TGTGCCAGCAGCCATCCCCGGACTAGCGGGGGGAATGAGCAGTTCTTC. It translates to CASSHPRTSGGNEQFF.

This clonotype was observed a few times. The chain uses TRBV7-2 and TRBJ2-7, with 9 bases aligning to TRBD1. Germline lookup yields CDR1 SGHTA and CDR2 FQGNSA. J was trimmed by 3 bases and V by 3 bases; bases with no gene match: 3. The CDR3 contains 14 residues. The CDR3 bases are TGTGCCAGCAGCTTGCCGGACAGGGGCTACGAGCAGTACTTC. This translates into CASSLPDRGYEQYF.

This sequence joins TRBV20-1 and TRBJ2-7, with a possible D match to TRBD2 (6 bases). The V gene's germline CDR1 is DFQATT and CDR2 SNEGSKA (reference sequence). CDR3 length equals 15 residues. V lost 0 bases to trimming and J lost 2 bases, with 14 bases between them. CDR3: CSARDLGLATYEQYF. Here the CDR3 DNA reads TGCAGTGCTAGAGATCTAGGGCTAGCGACCTACGAGCAGTACTTC.

The rearrangement links TRBV6-5 to TRBJ2-7; D call uncertain. V lost 0 bases to trimming and J lost 3 bases, with 12 bases between them. This CDR3 has 15 amino acids. Germline V gives CDR1 MNHEY, CDR2 SVGAGI. In DNA, the CDR3 is TGTGCCAGCAGTTACTCAGGCAGGAGATACTACGAGCAGTACTTC. Amino acids: CASSYSGRRYYEQYF.

This clonotype was counted a few times. The V call is TRBV9, the J call TRBJ1-4; the match to TRBD1 covers 8 bases. Germline trimming cut 3 bases from V and 0 bases from J; bases unmatched to any gene: 4. CDR1 and CDR2 (germline): SGDLS, YYNGEE. The CDR3 contains 16 residues. CDR3 in DNA: TGTGCCAGCAGCGCGGGACAGGCAACAACTAATGAAAAACTGTTTTTT. This codes for CASSAGQATTNEKLFF.

In its sample, this clonotype was seen many times. The chain links TRBV2 to TRBJ2-3; 9 bases are a match to TRBD1. CDR1 and CDR2 (germline): SNHLY, FYNNEI. The J segment lost 2 bases and the V segment lost 2 bases, leaving 8 bases of the junction unmatched. The CDR3 is made up of 17 amino acids. The CDR3 reads CASSEIRDRAATDTQYF. The CDR3, as DNA: TGTGCCAGCAGTGAAATCAGGGACAGGGCTGCCACAGATACGCAGTATTTT.